The rows below give T cell receptor beta chains drawn from one sample of a study of identical twins. TCRdb fed the 5' RACE reads into MiXCR, producing one record per CDR3 protein. The sample holds about 480,000 distinct CDR3 sequences; approximately 15% are singletons and the top ten take 0.5% to 0.65%. Another study also made use of these data, one on yellow fever vaccine responses in identical twins.

What was sequenced was CD4+ T cells sorted from blood. The source of these receptors is a woman aged 18-29 years in good health. Each CDR3 is given without its conserved first and last residue. The D gene is left open where the match is weak. For some rows the clone size is stated as once, few or many, or as a class when expanded; others skip it.

clone_size	d_call	v_call	cdr3_aa
few	-	TRBV9	ASSVTAATDTQY
-	-	TRBV6-2/TRBV6-3	ASRQGLILTTDTQY
few	-	TRBV6-5	ASSYSGGHTYNEQF
-	TRBD2	TRBV9	ASSVALAEIPNEQF
-	-	TRBV7-9	ASSLWEGLDYGYT
-	TRBD2	TRBV27	ASSSRLASYNEQF
few	-	TRBV7-9	ASSPDPSAQY
-	TRBD2	TRBV3-1	ASSQALAGGNSYEQY
-	-	TRBV11-1	ASSRQAGSGETQY
-	-	TRBV28	ASSLSWDGTEAF
few	-	TRBV21-1	ASSSQGQGAKTF
-	TRBD2	TRBV4-1	ASSPGLAGGIAKNIQY
-	TRBD1	TRBV6-1	ASTGDRGHSGANVLT
many	-	TRBV3-1	ASSQGPSLRVDTQY
few	TRBD2	TRBV5-1	ASSLAASGYNEQF
few	TRBD2	TRBV7-6	ASSLVAGKMYEQY
few	TRBD1	TRBV5-1	ASSLQGAREDTQY
few	-	TRBV5-1	ASNSGPGGELLF
-	TRBD1	TRBV4-1	ASKGQGEANEKLF
-	-	TRBV7-7	ASSLVQATNTGELF
-	TRBD2	TRBV28	ASSDPESGGFSYEQY
few	-	TRBV14	ASSQYRLGEQY
once	-	TRBV19	ASSPLGAGSYEQY
many	-	TRBV28	ASSHGQTNTGELF
-	TRBD1	TRBV5-1	ASSSQGAGETQY
-	-	TRBV18	ASSPTSDGYGYT
-	-	TRBV5-1	ASSLAVGPGANVLT
few	TRBD2	TRBV29-1	SVGGTSGTDTQY
few	-	TRBV7-9	ASSLVRSEQY
-	-	TRBV10-3	AISGGVGLGEQY
few	-	TRBV20-1	SAMFGGPDTQY
few	TRBD2	TRBV5-1	ASSFNGLAGGITGELF